Presented here are 19 T cell receptor beta chains from one specimen sequenced in a study of neurological immune-mediated disorders. TCRdb itself ran the 5' RACE reads through MiXCR, one entry per CDR3 protein. The data hold fewer than 40,000 distinct CDR3 sequences, with more than 10% observed a single time. The time point was: longitudinal time-point 2. What was sequenced was PBMCs. The origin of the receptors is a woman aged 35 to 49 in good health.

This clonotype has at least ten counts. The V gene is TRBV12-3 or TRBV12-4, the J gene TRBJ2-5, with 7 positions matching TRBD1. J lost 1 base, V lost 1 base, and 0 bases had no gene match. The CDR3 has 14 residues. The CDR3 here is CASSLGDSQETQYF. The CDR3 nucleotides are TGTGCCAGCAGTTTAGGGGACAGCCAAGAGACCCAGTACTTC.

Comments on this clonotype: A read error may account for a junction end that differs from germline. V and J are TRBV4-2 and TRBJ2-6, with D possibly matching TRBD1 (5 bases). The CDR3 runs to 19 residues. The V gene's germline CDR1 is LGHNA and CDR2 YNFKEQ. The CDR3: CASSPAGDTGRSGANVLNF. CDR3 DNA: TGTGCCAGCAGCCCTGCCGGAGACACTGGTAGATCTGGGGCCAACGTCCTGAATTTC.

This clonotype was seen ten or more times. The chain employs TRBV15 and TRBJ1-1; 8 bases are shared with TRBD1. The CDR3 runs to 14 residues. Germline loops: CDR1 LNHNV, CDR2 YYDKDF (reference sequence). V was pared by 3 bases and J by 5 bases, with 5 bases of the junction left unmatched. CDR3 DNA sequence: TGTGCCACCAGCAGCGACGGACAGGGAACTGAAGCTTTCTTT. This encodes CATSSDGQGTEAFF.

This clonotype was counted many times. The chain couples TRBV29-1 to TRBJ2-1, with D tentatively TRBD1 (6 bases). Germline loops: CDR1 SQVTM, CDR2 ANQGSEA. This CDR3 contains 12 residues. Trimming took off 4 bases at V and 3 bases at J, with 7 bases between the two ends. This chain's CDR3 is CSVVGGYNEQFF. The CDR3 nucleotides read TGCAGCGTTGTAGGGGGCTACAATGAGCAGTTCTTC.

This clonotype was seen at least ten times. The chain joins TRBV5-1 to TRBJ2-3; D not certain. Germline CDR1 reads SGHRS; CDR2 reads YFSETQ. Trimming took off 4 bases at V and 4 bases at J, with 10 bases between the two ends. The CDR3 is made up of 13 amino acids. The CDR3 coding sequence is TGCGCCAGCAGCCCGACCTCCGCAGATACGCAGTATTTT. This gives the protein CASSPTSADTQYF.

This clonotype was recorded many times. The V gene is TRBV11-2, the J gene TRBJ1-2; maybe TRBD1 (5 bases). The germline V and J ends were trimmed by 5 bases and 6 bases, with 19 bases remaining between them. This CDR3 has 15 residues. Germline CDR1 SGHAT, CDR2 FQNNGV. CDR3 nucleotides: TGTGCCAGCAGCCCTAGGTTATCGACAGATGATGGCTACACCTTC. Translating gives CASSPRLSTDDGYTF. The full variable domain, rest sourced from reference TRBV11-2 and TRBJ1-2, is EAGVAQSPRYKIIEKRQSVAFWCNPISGHATLYWYQQILGQGPKLLIQFQNNGVVDDSQLPKDRFSAERLKGVDSTLKIQPAKLEDSAVYLCASSPRLSTDDGYTFGSGTRLTVV.

This chain links TRBV21-1 with TRBJ2-3. TRBV21-1 is given as a pseudogene. The CDR3 runs to 15 residues. The chain's CDR3 is CASSKARPGTDTQYF. The CDR3, as DNA: TGTGCCAGCAGCAAAGCGAGACCGGGCACAGATACGCAGTATTTT.

The chain combines TRBV9 with TRBJ2-5; 7 nucleotides agree with TRBD2. J gave up 7 bases and V 0 bases, and 6 bases lay outside the gene matches. Per the germline V gene, CDR1 is SGDLS and CDR2 is YYNGEE. The length of the CDR3 is 14 residues. The DNA of the CDR3 is TGTGCCAGCAGCGTAGACGGACTAGTGGGGACCCAGTACTTC. Its translation: CASSVDGLVGTQYF.

This clonotype showed up many times. The rearrangement links TRBV7-2 to TRBJ2-7; weak D call: TRBD2 (5 bases). Trimming took off 6 bases at V and 3 bases at J, with 12 bases between the two ends. CDR3 size: 13 residues. Germline CDR1 and CDR2: SGHTA and FQGNSA. CDR3 region: CASSRTEIYEQYF. The CDR3 DNA reads TGTGCCAGCAGTCGGACTGAAATCTACGAGCAGTACTTC.

This clonotype appeared many times. This chain uses TRBV20-1 with TRBJ2-1; TRBD2 matches at 8 bases. The germline V gene has CDR1 DFQATT and CDR2 SNEGSKA (reference sequence). CDR3 length: 16 residues. Trimming took 5 bases from V and 6 from J; bases not matched to a gene: 15. Here the CDR3 DNA reads TGCAGTGCTTTCAGGCCCCCTGAGCGGGAGCTCAATGAGCAGTTCTTC. Translated, it gives CSAFRPPERELNEQFF.

In its sample, this clonotype was seen many times. The chain uses TRBV12-3 or TRBV12-4 and TRBJ1-1; D is ambiguous. V gave up 3 bases and J gave up 5 bases, with 13 bases separating them. There are 14 residues in the CDR3. The CDR3 here is CASSFLGSDTEAFF. CDR3 nucleotide sequence: TGTGCCAGCAGTTTTTTGGGGTCAGATACTGAAGCTTTCTTT.

The genes are TRBV3-1 and TRBJ1-1, with 9 nucleotides matching TRBD1. Losses at the gene ends were 6 bases for V and 4 bases for J; bases not matched to a gene: 6. Germline V gene sequence: CDR1 LGHDT, CDR2 YNNKEL (reference sequence). The CDR3 length is 14 residues. CDR3 residues: CASRPGQGFTEAFF. In nucleotides, the CDR3 is TGTGCCAGCAGACCGGGACAGGGATTCACTGAAGCTTTCTTT.

The chain has TRBV9 and TRBJ1-1, with D perhaps matching TRBD1 (6 bases). Trimming shortened V by 5 bases and J by 7 bases, and 15 bases separated the two germline ends. CDR1 is SGDLS, CDR2 YYNGEE, per germline. This CDR3 comprises 13 residues. The CDR3 region is CASSGGGPGEAFF. The CDR3 coding sequence is TGTGCCAGCAGTGGGGGCGGTCCTGGTGAAGCTTTCTTT.

This clonotype was counted ten times or more. The J gene is TRBJ1-2, the V gene TRBV20-1; no clear D gene. V lost 4 bases and J 3 bases, leaving 6 bases between the germline ends. The CDR3 is 11 amino acids. Germline CDR1 reads DFQATT; CDR2 reads SNEGSKA (reference sequence). DNA of the CDR3: TGCAGTGCTATTGGGGACTATGGCTACACCTTC. As protein: CSAIGDYGYTF.

There are many counts of this clonotype. The CDR3 DNA is TGCAGTGCTTTGGTTTCGGGACAGGGGAACTATGGCTACACCTTC. It yields the protein CSALVSGQGNYGYTF. This chain links TRBV20-1 with TRBJ1-2; 10 positions match TRBD1. Unmatched junction bases numbered 8, after V lost 5 bases and J lost 2 bases. The CDR3 loop spans 15 amino acids. CDR1 DFQATT and CDR2 SNEGSKA come from the germline V gene (reference sequence).

At least ten counts were recorded for this clonotype. V usage is TRBV10-3 and J usage is TRBJ2-1; 9 positions agree with TRBD1. The V segment lost 4 bases and the J segment 8 bases; nucleotides outside the gene matches: 3. Germline values: CDR1 ENHRY, CDR2 SYGVKD. This CDR3 is built from 13 residues. The CDR3 sequence is CAISGTGDHEQFF. In nucleotides, the CDR3 is TGTGCCATCAGTGGGACAGGGGATCATGAGCAGTTCTTC.

This clonotype appeared many times. The V and J genes are TRBV20-1 and TRBJ2-7; 10 bases are shared with TRBD2. CDR1 and CDR2 from the germline V gene are DFQATT and SNEGSKA (reference sequence). The ends lost 5 bases at V and 5 bases at J; junction bases unmatched: 9. The length of the CDR3 is 14 residues. The CDR3 is CSAGHSGGRDEQYF. CDR3 nucleotide sequence: TGCAGTGCTGGACATAGCGGGGGGCGCGACGAGCAGTACTTC.

This clonotype is medium-sized (0.01 to 0.1%). This rearrangement joins TRBV5-5 to TRBJ1-4; TRBD1 matches at 7 bases. The CDR3 totals 15 residues. Germline V lookup: CDR1 SGHKS, CDR2 YYEKEE (reference sequence). The V and J ends lost 1 base and 6 bases, in that order; junction bases with no gene match: 6. The CDR3 region has the DNA TGTGCCAGCAGCTTGCGAGGGGGCGGGTATGAAAAACTGTTTTTT. This encodes CASSLRGGGYEKLFF.

In its sample, this clonotype was seen many times. The chain recombines TRBV5-1 with TRBJ2-7; possibly TRBD2 for D (6 bases). This CDR3 is 15 amino acids long. V was cut by 5 bases and J by 2 bases, with 17 bases left in between. Per germline, CDR1 SGHRS and CDR2 YFSETQ. CDR3: CASREGFTVTYEQYF. The CDR3 DNA follows: TGCGCCAGCAGGGAGGGGTTCACAGTGACCTACGAGCAGTACTTC.